The next 9 T cell receptor beta chains were all read from a single sample in a study of T-cell memory formation after mild COVID-19 (dated by TCRdb to the early 2020s). Libraries were constructed by 5' RACE. The listed sequencing device is Illumina NovaSeq 6000. TCRdb cleaned the public reads at Q25 with fastp, built clones with MiXCR and kept in-frame beta chains. Every entry covers one CDR3 protein and lists the most common genes and DNA from its rows. The sample has 350,000 to 450,000 distinct CDR3 sequences on record, 20% to 25% of them singletons. Jointly, the top ten make up roughly 8.9% of the sample. Sequences were obtained from PBMCs or a T cell subset sorted from them (not recorded which). The source of these receptors is an adult woman who had mild COVID-19 (a few samples of this study predate the infection). The sample titles of this study are shuffled in the database, so cell type and time point are left out; the donor was told from shared clones.

This clonotype was counted only a few times. The chain carries TRBV20-1 and TRBJ2-4; TRBD2 agrees at 13 bases. The germline V gene has CDR1 DFQATT and CDR2 SNEGSKA (reference sequence). The CDR3 totals 19 residues. V was pared by 2 bases and J by 5 bases, with 15 bases of the junction left unmatched. For the CDR3, the DNA is TGCAGTGCTAGACCCATGGGACTAGCGGGGACCCTTTTCGAAAACATTCAGTACTTC. Its protein product is CSARPMGLAGTLFENIQYF.

This rearrangement joins TRBV6-5 to TRBJ1-1, with a tentative D call TRBD1 (5 bases). V was shortened by 4 bases and J by 2 bases, with 17 bases between the two germline ends. Germline V gene sequence: CDR1 MNHEY, CDR2 SVGAGI. This CDR3 has 16 residues. CDR3 sequence: CASSSTGRGDNTEAFF. The CDR3, as DNA: TGTGCCAGCAGTTCAACCGGCCGGGGGGACAACACTGAAGCTTTCTTT.

The genes are TRBV20-1 and TRBJ1-4, with D hard to call. Germline-derived CDR1 and CDR2 are DFQATT and SNEGSKA (reference sequence). Trimming cost V 6 bases and J 6 bases, with 14 bases left between them. The CDR3 is 13 amino acids. In DNA form, the CDR3 reads TGCAGTGCCCACCCCGGCGGAGATGAAAAACTGTTTTTT. It yields the protein CSAHPGGDEKLFF.

J is TRBJ2-1 and V is TRBV12-3 or TRBV12-4; D tentatively fits TRBD1 or TRBD2 (5 bases each). This CDR3 is 14 amino acids long. V dropped 10 bases and J dropped 3 bases, with 16 bases sitting between them. This CDR3 reads CATRGAGNYNEQFF. The DNA of the CDR3 is TGTGCCACCAGAGGGGCAGGGAACTACAATGAGCAGTTCTTC.

This chain uses TRBV2 with TRBJ2-5, with 9 nucleotides matching TRBD1. Per the germline V gene, CDR1 is SNHLY and CDR2 is FYNNEI. This CDR3 region has 14 residues. V trimming: 7 bases; J trimming: 5 bases; junction bases outside the gene matches: 8. The CDR3 sequence is CASTSSGTGETQYF. As DNA, the CDR3 is TGTGCCAGCACTTCTTCTGGGACAGGGGAGACCCAGTACTTC.

This clonotype was seen a handful of times. This chain connects TRBV15 to TRBJ1-6, with TRBD1 matching over 7 bases. J lost 10 bases, V lost 3 bases, and 9 bases had no gene match. The CDR3 consists of 15 residues. CDR1 and CDR2 (germline): LNHNV, YYDKDF (reference sequence). As DNA, the CDR3 is TGTGCCACCAGCAGGGCCGGTAGGGGGCGATCACCCCTCCACTTT. Its protein product is CATSRAGRGRSPLHF.

V and J are TRBV4-1 and TRBJ2-1; D may be TRBD2 (6 bases). Germline V gene lookup returns CDR1 MGHRA and CDR2 YSYEKL. V dropped 4 bases and J dropped 4 bases, with 11 bases sitting between them. The CDR3 length is 14 residues. The CDR3, as DNA: TGCGCCAGCAGCCGATTCGGGAGTTACAATGAGCAGTTCTTC. Its protein product is CASSRFGSYNEQFF.

This clonotype was seen many times. The rearrangement joins TRBV7-8 to TRBJ2-7; 9 positions match TRBD1. This CDR3 contains 16 residues. Trimming at V came to 5 bases and at J to 1 base, leaving 9 bases not matched to a gene. Germline CDR1 reads SGHVS; CDR2 reads FQNEAQ. CDR3 nucleotide sequence: TGTGCCAGCAGCCAGTCCGGGACAGGGAGTTCCTACGAGCAGTACTTC. Its protein product is CASSQSGTGSSYEQYF.

This clonotype was observed once. J is TRBJ2-1 and V is TRBV12-3 or TRBV12-4, with 8 bases identical to TRBD2. V lost 4 bases and J lost 7; bases outside the gene matches: 9. CDR3 length: 15 residues. CDR3 region: CASSWGLGRWNEQFF. Here the CDR3 DNA reads TGTGCCAGCAGTTGGGGACTAGGAAGGTGGAATGAGCAGTTCTTC.